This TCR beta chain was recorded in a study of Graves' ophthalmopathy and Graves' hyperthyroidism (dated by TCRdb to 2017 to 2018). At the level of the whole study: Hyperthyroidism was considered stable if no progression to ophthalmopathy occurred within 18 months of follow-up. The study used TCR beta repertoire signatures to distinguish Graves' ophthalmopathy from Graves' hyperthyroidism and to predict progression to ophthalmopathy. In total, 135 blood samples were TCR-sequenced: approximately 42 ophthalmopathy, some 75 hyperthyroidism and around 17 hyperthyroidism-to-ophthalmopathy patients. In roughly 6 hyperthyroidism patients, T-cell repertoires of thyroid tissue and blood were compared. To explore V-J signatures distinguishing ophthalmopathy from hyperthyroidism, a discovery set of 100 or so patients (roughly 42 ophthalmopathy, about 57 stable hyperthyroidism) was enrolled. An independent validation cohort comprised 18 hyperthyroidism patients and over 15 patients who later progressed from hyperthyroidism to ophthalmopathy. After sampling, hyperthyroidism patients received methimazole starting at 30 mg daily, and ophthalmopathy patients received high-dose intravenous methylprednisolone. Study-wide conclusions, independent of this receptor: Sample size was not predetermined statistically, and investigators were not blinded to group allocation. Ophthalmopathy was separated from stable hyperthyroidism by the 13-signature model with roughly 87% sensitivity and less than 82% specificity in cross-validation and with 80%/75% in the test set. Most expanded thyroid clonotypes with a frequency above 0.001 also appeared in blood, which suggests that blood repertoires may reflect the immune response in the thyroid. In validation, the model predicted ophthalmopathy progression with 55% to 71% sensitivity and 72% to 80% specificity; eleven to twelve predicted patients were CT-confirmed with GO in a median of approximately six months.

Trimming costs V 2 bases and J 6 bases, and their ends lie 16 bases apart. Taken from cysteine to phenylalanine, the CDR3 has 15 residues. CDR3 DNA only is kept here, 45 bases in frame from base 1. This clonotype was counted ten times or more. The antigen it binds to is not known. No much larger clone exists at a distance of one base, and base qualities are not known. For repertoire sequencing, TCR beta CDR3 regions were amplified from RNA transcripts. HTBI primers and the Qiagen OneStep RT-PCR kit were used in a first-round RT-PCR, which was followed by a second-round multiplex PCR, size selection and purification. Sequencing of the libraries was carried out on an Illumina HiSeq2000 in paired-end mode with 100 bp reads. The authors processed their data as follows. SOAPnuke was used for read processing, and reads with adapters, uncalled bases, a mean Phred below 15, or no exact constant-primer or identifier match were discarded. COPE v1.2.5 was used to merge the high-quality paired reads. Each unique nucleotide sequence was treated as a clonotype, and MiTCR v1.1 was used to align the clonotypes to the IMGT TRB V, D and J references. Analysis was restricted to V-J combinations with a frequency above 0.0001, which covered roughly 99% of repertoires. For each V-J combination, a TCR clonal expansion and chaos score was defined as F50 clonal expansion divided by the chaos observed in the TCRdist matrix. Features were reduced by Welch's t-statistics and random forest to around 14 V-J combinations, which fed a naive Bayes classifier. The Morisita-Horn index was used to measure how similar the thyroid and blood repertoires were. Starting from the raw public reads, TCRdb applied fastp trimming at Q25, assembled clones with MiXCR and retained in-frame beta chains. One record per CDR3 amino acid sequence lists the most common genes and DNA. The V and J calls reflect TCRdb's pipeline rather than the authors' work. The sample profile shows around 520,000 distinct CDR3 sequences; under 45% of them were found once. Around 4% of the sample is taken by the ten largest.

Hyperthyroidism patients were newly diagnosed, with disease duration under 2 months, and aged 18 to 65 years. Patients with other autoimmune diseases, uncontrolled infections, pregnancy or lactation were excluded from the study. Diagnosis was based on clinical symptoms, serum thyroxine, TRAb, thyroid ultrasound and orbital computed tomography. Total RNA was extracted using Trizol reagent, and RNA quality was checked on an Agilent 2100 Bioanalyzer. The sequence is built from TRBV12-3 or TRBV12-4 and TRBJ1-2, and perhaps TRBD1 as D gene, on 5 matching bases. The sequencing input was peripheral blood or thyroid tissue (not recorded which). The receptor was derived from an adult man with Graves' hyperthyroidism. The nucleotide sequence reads TGTGCCAGCAGTTTATCGGCAGGGCATCGGAATGGCTACACCTTC. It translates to CASSLSAGHRNGYTF.